Below, 29 T cell receptor beta chains from the same sample are listed, as sequenced in a study of shared clonotypes between healthy human individuals (dated by TCRdb to 2018 to 2020). Library prep was done by the immunoSEQ multiplex PCR assay. TCRdb obtained this table from immuneACCESS and retained in-frame rearrangements with V and J assigned. These tables miss some clones; where compared with another copy, unresolved V genes account for less than half of the shortfall, and the remainder is unexplained. In all, the sample holds over a million clones, and over 95% of those were seen once. Approximately 1.2% of the sample comes from the top ten. The sequenced material came from naive CD4+ T cells sorted from blood. In the paper's terms, the cell subset or site label means: CD45RA+ positively selected. All receptors derive from a young man in good health.

This chain uses TRBV2 with TRBJ2-7, with 9 bases aligning to TRBD1. CDR1 is SNHLY, CDR2 FYNNEI, per germline. There are 16 residues in the CDR3. Losses at the gene ends were 7 bases for V and 3 bases for J; bases not matched to a gene: 13. Written as DNA, the CDR3 is TGTGCCAGCATAGGGGGAGCCGGGACAGGGATCTACGAGCAGTACTTC. Its translation is CASIGGAGTGIYEQYF.

V usage is TRBV18 and J usage is TRBJ2-5; tentatively, D is TRBD2 (5 bases). The CDR3 runs to 13 residues. The germline V gene encodes CDR1 KGHSH and CDR2 LQKENI. DNA for the CDR3: TGTGCAAGCACAAACAGCGGAGAAGAGACCCAGTACTTC. Amino acids: CASTNSGEETQYF.

This chain links TRBV6-1 with TRBJ2-7; tentatively, D is TRBD2 (6 bases). This CDR3 region has 17 residues. Trimming took off 4 bases at V and 6 bases at J, with 25 bases between the two ends. Per the germline V gene, CDR1 is MNHNS and CDR2 is SASEGT. The CDR3 nucleotides read TGTGCCAGCAGTGCACCCCCCCTTCAAGGGTGGGGGGTCGAGCAGTACTTC. As protein: CASSAPPLQGWGVEQYF.

The chain carries TRBV10-1 and TRBJ2-3; 10 nucleotides line up with TRBD2. J gave up 6 bases and V 5 bases, and 8 bases lay outside the gene matches. CDR1 is WNHNN, CDR2 SYGVQD, per germline (reference sequence). The CDR3 is 15 amino acids. CDR3 DNA: TGCGCCAGCAGTCGGTTAGCGGGAGGAGGGGATACGCAGTATTTT. Translation gives CASSRLAGGGDTQYF.

The count of this clone is one. The chain uses TRBV9 and TRBJ2-7; D remains unclear. This CDR3 has 13 residues. Per germline, CDR1 SGDLS and CDR2 YYNGEE. Trimming left V 9 bases short and J 0 bases short, with 13 bases between. The CDR3 bases are TGTGCCATTCCGCCAGGCTTCTCCTACGAGCAGTACTTC. Amino acids: CAIPPGFSYEQYF.

This chain joins TRBV6-1 and TRBJ1-5, with D perhaps matching TRBD1 (6 bases). The CDR3 loop spans 14 amino acids. The V and J ends lost 7 bases and 2 bases respectively, with 12 bases between them. Looked up from germline, CDR1 is MNHNS and CDR2 is SASEGT. CDR3 sequence: CASNHRVGNQPQHF. CDR3 in DNA: TGTGCCAGCAACCACAGGGTTGGCAATCAGCCCCAGCATTTT.

The V gene is TRBV5-1, the J gene TRBJ2-3; D is uncertain. CDR3 size: 14 residues. Germline V gene data show CDR1 as SGHRS and CDR2 as YFSETQ. Trimming took 1 base from V and 2 from J, leaving 8 bases between them. CDR3 sequence: CASSLRVPTDTQYF. The CDR3, as DNA: TGCGCCAGCAGCTTGAGAGTTCCCACAGATACGCAGTATTTT.

V usage is TRBV27 and J usage is TRBJ1-1; D gene uncertain. V lost 5 bases and J lost 4, with 8 bases in between. Germline V gene data show CDR1 as MNHEY and CDR2 as SMNVEV (reference sequence). This CDR3 has 12 amino acids. The CDR3 bases are TGTGCCAGCAGTCCCTCGGGCACTGAAGCTTTCTTT. Translated: CASSPSGTEAFF.

This chain joins TRBV10-2 and TRBJ2-7; no clear D gene. The V gene lost 4 bases and the J gene lost 3 bases, with 4 bases spanning the gap. Germline loops: CDR1 WSHSY, CDR2 SAAADI. The CDR3 has 11 residues. This CDR3 reads CASSGLYEQYF. The DNA for the CDR3 is TGCGCCAGCAGTGGTCTCTACGAGCAGTACTTC.

V gene TRBV27 combines with J gene TRBJ2-1, with a tentative D call TRBD1 (5 bases). The germline V gene encodes CDR1 MNHEY and CDR2 SMNVEV (reference sequence). The germline V and J ends were trimmed by 2 bases and 6 bases, with 11 bases remaining between them. CDR3 length equals 14 residues. The CDR3 sequence: CASSLKPQGNEQFF. In DNA form, the CDR3 reads TGTGCCAGCAGTTTAAAGCCGCAGGGCAATGAGCAGTTCTTC.

The J gene is TRBJ2-1, the V gene TRBV10-2; no firm D call. Germline assignment: CDR1 WSHSY and CDR2 SAAADI. The length of the CDR3 is 15 residues. V was cut by 8 bases and J by 0 bases, with 14 bases left in between. DNA of the CDR3: TGCGCCAGCTCCCCACTCCTGAGCTCCTACAATGAGCAGTTCTTC. Its protein is CASSPLLSSYNEQFF.

This chain links TRBV6-1 with TRBJ2-3; 9 bases are shared with TRBD2. J was trimmed by 3 bases and V by 7 bases; bases with no gene match: 5. This CDR3 has 14 amino acids. CDR1 MNHNS and CDR2 SASEGT come from the germline V gene. The CDR3 nucleotides are TGTGCCAGCATGGTGCGGGAGGGGACAGATACGCAGTATTTT. This codes for CASMVREGTDTQYF.

V is TRBV4-1 and J is TRBJ2-1, with TRBD2 identical over 8 bases. V was clipped by 1 base and J by 3 bases; unmatched bases: 5. Germline assignment: CDR1 MGHRA and CDR2 YSYEKL. This CDR3 is built from 16 residues. CDR3: CASSQGLLAVYNEQFF. The CDR3 DNA is TGCGCCAGCAGCCAAGGTTTACTAGCGGTCTACAATGAGCAGTTCTTC.

The chain employs TRBV19 and TRBJ2-3; tentative D call: TRBD2 (5 bases). This CDR3 comprises 15 residues. Trimming left V 3 bases short and J 1 base short, with 11 bases between. The germline V gene encodes CDR1 LNHDA and CDR2 SQIVND (reference sequence). CDR3 region: CASSISAGRTDTQYF. For the CDR3, the DNA is TGTGCCAGTAGTATTAGCGCAGGCCGCACAGATACGCAGTATTTT.

This chain uses TRBV7-6 with TRBJ1-5, with TRBD1 identical over 9 bases. Germline V gene sequence: CDR1 SGHVS, CDR2 FNYEAQ. The CDR3 extends over 14 amino acids. Trimming removed 5 bases from V and 4 bases from J; junction bases left unmatched: 3. The CDR3 region is CASSLGQGNQPQHF. For the CDR3, the DNA is TGTGCCAGCAGCCTAGGACAGGGGAATCAGCCCCAGCATTTT.

The chain combines TRBV11-2 with TRBJ2-2; the match to TRBD2 covers 7 bases. The V and J ends lost 5 bases and 0 bases, in that order; junction bases with no gene match: 15. In germline, CDR1 is SGHAT, CDR2 FQNNGV. This CDR3 is built from 19 residues. CDR3 DNA sequence: TGTGCCAGCAGCCCCATTAGAAAGCGGGACCTCCCGAACACCGGGGAGCTGTTTTTT. Protein product: CASSPIRKRDLPNTGELFF.

Notes on this clone: Other DNA sequences of this sample code for an identical CDR3. The V and J genes are TRBV29-1 and TRBJ2-1; D is unresolved. V was cut by 6 bases and J by 4 bases, with 7 bases left in between. Germline V gives CDR1 SQVTM, CDR2 ANQGSEA. The CDR3 consists of 11 residues. CDR3 DNA sequence: TGCAGCGTCCCGAGTTACAATGAGCAGTTCTTC. Translating it yields CSVPSYNEQFF.

The DNA of the CDR3 is TGCGCCAGCAGCTTGGATCCCCGGGAGTTCAGCGAGCAGTACTTC. This encodes CASSLDPREFSEQYF. The chain has TRBV5-1 and TRBJ2-7, with D possibly matching TRBD2 (6 bases). V dropped 0 bases and J dropped 6 bases, with 16 bases sitting between them. The germline CDR1 and CDR2 sequences are SGHRS and YFSETQ. This CDR3 has 15 residues.

The chain combines TRBV28 with TRBJ2-7; 10 bases are shared with TRBD2. V lost 7 bases, J lost 2 bases, and 20 bases stayed unmatched. Germline V gives CDR1 MDHEN, CDR2 SYDVKM. The CDR3 is made up of 19 amino acids. CDR3 DNA: TGTGCCAGCAACCCGAGCCAGGGTTTAGCGGGAGGACGGGCCTACGAGCAGTACTTC. Translated, it gives CASNPSQGLAGGRAYEQYF.

The V call is TRBV5-5, the J call TRBJ2-2; D is ambiguous. V dropped 5 bases and J dropped 4 bases, with 9 bases sitting between them. The CDR3 is 13 amino acids. Per germline, CDR1 SGHKS and CDR2 YYEKEE (reference sequence). The CDR3 coding sequence is TGTGCCAGCAGGCGATGGGGCACCGGGGAGCTGTTTTTT. The encoded protein is CASRRWGTGELFF.

The gene calls are TRBV27 and TRBJ2-5; D call uncertain. The CDR3 loop spans 13 amino acids. Per germline, CDR1 MNHEY and CDR2 SMNVEV (reference sequence). V lost 2 bases and J lost 5, with 9 bases in between. In DNA form, the CDR3 reads TGTGCCAGCAGTTTACGGCATTCCGAGACCCAGTACTTC. Amino acids: CASSLRHSETQYF.

A remark on this clone: Other nucleotide sequences from this sample produce the same CDR3. The chain couples TRBV28 to TRBJ1-3; weak D call: TRBD1 (6 bases). Germline V gene data show CDR1 as MDHEN and CDR2 as SYDVKM. The CDR3 runs 15 residues. With 3 bases removed from V and 4 bases from J, the gap between germline ends came to 13 bases. CDR3 loop: CASSLRGAAGNTIYF. DNA for the CDR3: TGTGCCAGCAGTTTGCGGGGGGCAGCGGGAAACACCATATATTTT.

The chain carries TRBV7-6 and TRBJ2-2; 12 positions match TRBD1. Trimming took 6 bases from V and 1 from J; bases not matched to a gene: 15. This CDR3 comprises 20 residues. The germline V gene has CDR1 SGHVS and CDR2 FNYEAQ. The CDR3 nucleotides are TGTGCCAGCAGACTCGGGAGGGGACAGGGGGCAAGTTGGAACACCGGGGAGCTGTTTTTT. Translated: CASRLGRGQGASWNTGELFF.

This clone was recorded only once. V is TRBV28 and J is TRBJ2-6; perhaps D is TRBD1 or TRBD2 (5 bases each). The germline CDR1 and CDR2 sequences are MDHEN and SYDVKM. The CDR3 has 15 residues. The V gene lost 1 base and the J gene lost 2 bases, with 6 bases spanning the gap. In nucleotides, the CDR3 is TGTGCCAGCAGTTTATTGGGACCTGGGGCCAACGTCCTGACTTTC. Its protein is CASSLLGPGANVLTF.

The chain couples TRBV11-2 to TRBJ2-7; TRBD1 or TRBD2 may be the D gene (5 bases each). Deletions cut 4 bases from V and 2 bases from J, with 15 bases between. This CDR3 has 15 amino acids. The V gene's germline CDR1 is SGHAT and CDR2 FQNNGV. CDR3 sequence (DNA): TGTGCCAGCAGCTCTCTCCCAGGGAGTCCCTACGAGCAGTACTTC. Translating it yields CASSSLPGSPYEQYF.

As to this clone: The same CDR3 also results from other DNA sequences found in this sample. The chain employs TRBV2 and TRBJ2-1, with TRBD2 identical over 8 bases. Germline V gene sequence: CDR1 SNHLY, CDR2 FYNNEI. The CDR3 runs 14 residues. The junction had 7 bases not matched to a gene; V was cut back by 6 bases and J by 6 bases. This CDR3 is CASSGLAGSNEQFF. The CDR3 nucleotides are TGTGCCAGCAGCGGACTAGCAGGTTCCAATGAGCAGTTCTTC.

The chain couples TRBV10-3 to TRBJ2-7; D is unresolved. The CDR3 contains 13 residues. Germline CDR1 and CDR2: ENHRY and SYGVKD. Trimming took 4 bases from V and 3 from J, leaving 10 bases between them. The CDR3 is CAISAYRLYEQYF. DNA of the CDR3: TGTGCCATCAGTGCGTACCGGCTCTACGAGCAGTACTTC.

V usage is TRBV2 and J usage is TRBJ1-5; TRBD1 might be the D (5 bases). The CDR3 length is 16 residues. V dropped 6 bases and J dropped 2 bases, with 17 bases sitting between them. The germline CDR1 and CDR2 sequences are SNHLY and FYNNEI. The CDR3 bases are TGTGCCAGCAGGCAGAGGAGAGGGGACCGCAATCAGCCCCAGCATTTT. Protein product: CASRQRRGDRNQPQHF.

This chain joins TRBV7-7 and TRBJ2-1; D gene uncertain. The V gene lost 5 bases and the J gene lost 7 bases, with 18 bases spanning the gap. The CDR3 runs to 15 residues. Germline CDR1 SSHAT, CDR2 FNYEAQ (reference sequence). The CDR3 DNA follows: TGTGCCAGCAGCCCCCGAGTTCGAGGACGTAATGAGCAGTTCTTC. This translates into CASSPRVRGRNEQFF.